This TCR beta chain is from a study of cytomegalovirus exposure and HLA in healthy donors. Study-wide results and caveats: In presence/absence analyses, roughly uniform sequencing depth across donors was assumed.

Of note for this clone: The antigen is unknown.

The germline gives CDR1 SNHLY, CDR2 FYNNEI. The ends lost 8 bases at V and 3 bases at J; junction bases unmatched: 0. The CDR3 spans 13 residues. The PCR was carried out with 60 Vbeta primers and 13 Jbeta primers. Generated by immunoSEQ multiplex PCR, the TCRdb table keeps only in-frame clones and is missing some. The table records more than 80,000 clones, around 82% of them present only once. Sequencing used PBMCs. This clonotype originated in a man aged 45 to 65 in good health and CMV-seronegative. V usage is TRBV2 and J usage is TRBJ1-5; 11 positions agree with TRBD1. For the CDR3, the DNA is TGTGCCAGCGGACAGGGGGCCAATCAGCCCCAGCATTTT. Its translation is CASGQGANQPQHF.